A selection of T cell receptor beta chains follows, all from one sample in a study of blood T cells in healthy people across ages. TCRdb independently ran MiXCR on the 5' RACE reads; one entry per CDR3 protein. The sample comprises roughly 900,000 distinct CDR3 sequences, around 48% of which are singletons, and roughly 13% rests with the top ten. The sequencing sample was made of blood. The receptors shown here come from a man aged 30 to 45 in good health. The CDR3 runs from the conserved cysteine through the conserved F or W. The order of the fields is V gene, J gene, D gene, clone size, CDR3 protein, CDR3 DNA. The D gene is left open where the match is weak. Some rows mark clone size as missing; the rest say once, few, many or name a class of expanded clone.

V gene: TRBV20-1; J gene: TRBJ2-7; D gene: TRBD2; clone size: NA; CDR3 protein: CSARVASGASGEQYF; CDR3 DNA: TGCAGTGCTAGAGTGGCTAGCGGGGCCTCAGGCGAGCAGTACTTC
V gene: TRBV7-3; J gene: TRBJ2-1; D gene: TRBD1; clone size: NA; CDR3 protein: CASSPAGRALGQSSYNEQFF; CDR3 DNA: TGTGCCAGCAGCCCGGCGGGCAGGGCTTTGGGACAGAGCTCCTACAATGAGCAGTTCTTC
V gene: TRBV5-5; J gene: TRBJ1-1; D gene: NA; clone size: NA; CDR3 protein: CASSLEISGVNTEAFF; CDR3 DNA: TGTGCCAGCAGCTTGGAGATCTCGGGAGTGAACACTGAAGCTTTCTTT
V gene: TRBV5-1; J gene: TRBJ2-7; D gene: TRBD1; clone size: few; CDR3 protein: CASSFRTGVYEQYF; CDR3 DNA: TGCGCCAGCAGCTTCCGGACAGGAGTCTACGAGCAGTACTTC
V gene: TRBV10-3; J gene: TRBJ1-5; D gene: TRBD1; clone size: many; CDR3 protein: CAISEEGATQGQPQHF; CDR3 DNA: TGTGCCATCAGTGAGGAGGGGGCGACGCAGGGGCAGCCCCAGCATTTT
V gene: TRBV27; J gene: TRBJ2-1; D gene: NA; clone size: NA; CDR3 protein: CASSYRTMGGNHDEQFF; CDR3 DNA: TGTGCCAGCAGTTATAGGACGATGGGAGGCAATCACGATGAGCAGTTCTTC
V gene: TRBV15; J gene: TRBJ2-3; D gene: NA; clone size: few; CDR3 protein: CATSRLNRETDTQYF; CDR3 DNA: TGTGCCACCAGCAGACTCAACAGGGAGACAGATACGCAGTATTTT
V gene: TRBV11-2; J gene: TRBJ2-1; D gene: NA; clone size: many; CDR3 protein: CASSLRQDLSYNEQFF; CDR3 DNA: TGTGCCAGCAGCTTACGACAGGACCTCTCCTACAATGAGCAGTTCTTC
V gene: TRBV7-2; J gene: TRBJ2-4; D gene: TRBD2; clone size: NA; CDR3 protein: CASSPFGSRLAGVAKNIQYF; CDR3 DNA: TGTGCCAGCAGCCCCTTCGGGAGTCGTTTGGCGGGGGTGGCCAAAAACATTCAGTACTTC
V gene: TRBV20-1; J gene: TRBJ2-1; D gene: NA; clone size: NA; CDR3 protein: CSARDLRGPVQGNSYNEQFF; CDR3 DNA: TGCAGTGCTAGAGATCTGCGGGGGCCGGTACAGGGGAACTCCTACAATGAGCAGTTCTTC
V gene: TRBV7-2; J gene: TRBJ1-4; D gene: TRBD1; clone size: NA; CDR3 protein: CASSFRQGPNEKLFF; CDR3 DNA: TGTGCCAGCAGCTTTCGACAGGGCCCTAATGAAAAACTGTTTTTT
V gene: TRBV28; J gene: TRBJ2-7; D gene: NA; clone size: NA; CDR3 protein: CASSGQRWPYEQYF; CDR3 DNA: TGTGCCAGCAGCGGACAGCGTTGGCCCTACGAGCAGTACTTC
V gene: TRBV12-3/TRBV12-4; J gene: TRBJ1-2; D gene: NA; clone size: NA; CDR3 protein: CASSMDGYGYTF; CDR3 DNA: TGTGCCAGCAGTATGGACGGATATGGCTACACCTTC
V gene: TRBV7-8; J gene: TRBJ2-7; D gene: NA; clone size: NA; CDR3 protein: CASSLETGTSREQYF; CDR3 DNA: TGTGCCAGCAGCTTAGAGACAGGAACAAGTCGCGAGCAGTACTTC
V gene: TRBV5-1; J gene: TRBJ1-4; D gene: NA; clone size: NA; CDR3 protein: CASSLEEPTAKLFF; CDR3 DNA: TGCGCCAGCAGCTTGGAAGAGCCTACCGCAAAACTGTTTTTT
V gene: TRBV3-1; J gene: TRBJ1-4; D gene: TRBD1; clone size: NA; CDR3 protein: CASSQEKSGTGGKKLFF; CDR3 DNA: TGTGCCAGCAGCCAAGAGAAGTCCGGGACAGGGGGTAAAAAACTGTTTTTT
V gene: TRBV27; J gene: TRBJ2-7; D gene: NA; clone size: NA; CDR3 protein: CASSLSRDVSYEQYF; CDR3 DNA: TGTGCCAGCAGTTTATCCAGGGACGTCTCCTACGAGCAGTACTTC
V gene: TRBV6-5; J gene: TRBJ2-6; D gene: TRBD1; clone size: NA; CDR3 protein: CASRPEGAGANVLTF; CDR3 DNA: TGTGCCAGCAGGCCAGAGGGGGCCGGGGCCAACGTCCTGACTTTC
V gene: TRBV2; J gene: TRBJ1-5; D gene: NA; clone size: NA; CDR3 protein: CASSEFGEGLLRQPQHF; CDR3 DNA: TGTGCCAGCAGTGAATTTGGGGAGGGTCTCCTTCGCCAGCCCCAGCATTTT
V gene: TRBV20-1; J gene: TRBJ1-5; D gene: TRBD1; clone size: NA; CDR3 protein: CSARVGQGVIGNQPQHF; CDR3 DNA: TGCAGTGCTAGAGTGGGACAGGGGGTGATCGGCAATCAGCCCCAGCATTTT
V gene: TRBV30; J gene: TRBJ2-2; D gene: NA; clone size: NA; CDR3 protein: CAFSRGGPGELFF; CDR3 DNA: TGTGCCTTCTCGAGGGGGGGCCCCGGGGAGCTGTTTTTT
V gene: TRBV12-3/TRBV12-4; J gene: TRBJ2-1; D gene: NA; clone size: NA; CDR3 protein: CASRPTKGEQFF; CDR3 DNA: TGTGCCAGCAGGCCGACAAAGGGTGAGCAGTTCTTC
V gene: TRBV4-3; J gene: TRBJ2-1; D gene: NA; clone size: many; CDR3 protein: CASSQSGSGGEQFF; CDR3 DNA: TGCGCCAGCAGCCAAAGTGGGTCCGGGGGTGAGCAGTTCTTC